This T cell receptor (beta chain) was recorded in a study of T-cell reconstitution after alpha-beta-depleted transplantation in children. Unique molecular identifiers featured in how the TCRbeta library was prepared. A single record per CDR3 protein comes from TCRdb applying MiXCR to the PCR reads. The sample lists more than 400,000 distinct CDR3 sequences, more than 9.5% occurring once. V was trimmed by 3 bases and J by 9 bases, leaving 12 bases between them. The germline gives CDR1 SGHTA, CDR2 FQGTGA. The length of the CDR3 is 13 residues. Points from the study as a whole: Counts and diversity of T cells one year after transplant came mostly from newly produced T cells. Several hundred expanded graft clones reportedly gave rise to the alpha-beta T cells present about two months after transplant. In some patients, recipient T cells and intrathymic progenitors surviving conditioning explained high day-60 diversity.

Turning to this clonotype: The antigen remains unidentified.

This receptor was identified in a female patient younger than 10 who had a stem cell transplant for aplastic anemia, so the T cells may come from the graft donor. The V gene is TRBV7-3, the J gene TRBJ2-1; D unresolved. Specimen: PBMCs, mostly from graft donor cells, collected 180 days after TCRalphabeta/CD19-depleted stem cell transplant. Written as DNA, the CDR3 is TGTGCCAGCAGCTTCAATTCCCAGGTTGAGCAGTTCTTC. Amino acid sequence: CASSFNSQVEQFF.